This T cell receptor (beta chain) stems from a study of shared clonotypes between healthy human individuals (dated by TCRdb to between 2020 and 2021). With regard to the full study: The cohort comprised a couple of women and a few men aged 18 to 49 years. To estimate repertoire size and how much clonotype sharing occurs between individuals, the study deeply sequenced the blood TCR repertoires of five or six healthy adults. To increase sequencing depth and limit assay-specific biases, different laboratories used diverse techniques to prepare libraries and sequence TCR repertoires. Between about 0.85 and 9.5 billion PBMCs per donor were obtained by leukapheresis. For each donor, CD4 naive and CD4 memory were each given three plates, CD8 naive was given two plates, and CD8 memory was given one plate.

CD8 naive samples were obtained by positive selection for CCR7 among CD45RO-negative cells, yielding a CD45RA+CCR7+ population from which TemRA cells were excluded. The donors were healthy, HIV-negative adults who had no recently reported acute infections or vaccinations. Only Caucasian adults living in Nashville, Tennessee, USA were represented among the donors. Blood was obtained by leukapheresis, after which PBMCs were separated by Ficoll-Histopaque density gradient centrifugation and cryopreserved in liquid nitrogen vapor phase. Analytical flow cytometry was used to check the purity and quantity of each magnetically sorted T cell population. Genomic DNA was isolated from each sorted fraction and quantified by UV absorbance on a Nanodrop 2000c. As regards this clone: Its antigen remains undetermined. One base away there is no much larger clone; base qualities are not given. Other DNA sequences from this sample encode an identical CDR3 as well.

The research as a whole found: Larger estimated clonotype richness was generally found for naive subsets than for memory subsets. Clonotypes shared by all four sorted-subset donors showed higher generation probabilities than non-shared clonotypes. Across four donors, around 5% of naive CD4, roughly 3.5% of naive CD8, 2% to 2.5% of memory CD4, and around 0.4% of memory CD8 clonotypes were shared. Even with the large sequencing depth, rarefaction of the sorted-subset datasets indicated that sequencing was incomplete. The small number of donors limited the genetic and exposure-history diversity represented. Pairwise subsampling indicated that sequencing depth was expected to affect the degree of clonotype sharing among donors. Sampling was limited to blood, and TCR repertoires in tissue likely differ from TCR repertoires in blood.

The trim is 4 bases for V and 4 bases for J, with a gap of 11 bases between the germline ends. As encoded in the germline V gene, CDR1 is ENHRY while CDR2 is SYGVKD. From its cysteine to its phenylalanine, the CDR3 spans 13 amino acids. Only CDR3 DNA is held: 39 bases, read in frame from base 1. Using the deep immunoSEQ assay, multiplex PCR amplified TCR CDR3 regions from genomic DNA. For each cell subset, the extracted genomic DNA was distributed evenly across all wells of several immunoSEQ 96-well plates, and each plate served as one replicate. For sorted subsets, approximately 210 ng genomic DNA, equal to about 30,000 T cell genomes, was loaded into each replicate PCR. Purified libraries were measured with a Qubit 3.0 fluorometer, size-checked on a Bioanalyzer 2100, and measured again with the KAPA Library Quantification kit. Every immunoSEQ 96-well plate was sequenced on a separate single-read 150-cycle Illumina NextSeq 550 flow cell. As for how the authors treated the data: Because only junctional sequences without quality scores were contained in the immunoSEQ output, filtering matching that applied to full-length reads could not be performed. To assign V/J genes and CDR3, sequences were annotated using PyIR, a Python wrapper for IgBLAST v1.9, with IMGT germline references. Reads with weak V/J assignments (E-value above 1e-6), missing CDR3, stop codons, out-of-frame junctions, or ambiguous translated residues were removed. V3J clonotypes were defined by identical inferred V gene, J gene, and CDR3 amino acid sequence. The percentage overlap between two repertoires was calculated by dividing the number of shared unique clonotypes by the size of the smaller repertoire. Richness of each repertoire was evaluated using RTK rarefaction, the Chao1 estimator, and Recon v2.1 estimates of unobserved clonotypes. Generation probabilities were computed with OLGA for all TCRbeta clonotypes obtained by the gDNA method from several donors. TCRdb re-hosts the immuneACCESS table, in-frame sequences only. Its copies lack some clones; in the studies checked, an unresolved V gene accounts for under half of them, and the cause for the rest is not known. V, J and clone size reflect that table, while D and trimming were determined from the DNA. This sample comprises millions of clones, about 95% of them detected only once. The ten top clones hold around 1.1% of the sample.

The sequenced sample was naive CD8+ T cells sorted from blood. Interpreted using the paper, the cell subset or site label stands for: CD45RA+CCR7+. The rearrangement combines TRBV10-3 with TRBJ2-7; the best D guess is TRBD1, with 5 bases matching. This clonotype was sampled from a man aged 18-30 years in good health. The CDR3 region: CAISGGPSYEQYF. The sequenced DNA: TGTGCCATCAGTGGGGGCCCTTCTTACGAGCAGTACTTC.